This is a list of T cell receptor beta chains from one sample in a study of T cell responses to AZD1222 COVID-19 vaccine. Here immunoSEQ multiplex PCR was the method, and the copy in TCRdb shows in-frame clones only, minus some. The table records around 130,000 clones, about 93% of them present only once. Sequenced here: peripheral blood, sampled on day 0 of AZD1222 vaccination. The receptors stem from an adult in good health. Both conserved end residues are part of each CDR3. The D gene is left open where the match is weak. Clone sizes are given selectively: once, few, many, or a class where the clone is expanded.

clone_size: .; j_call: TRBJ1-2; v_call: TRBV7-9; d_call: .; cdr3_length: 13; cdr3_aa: CASSFLSGVGYTF; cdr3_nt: TGTGCCAGCAGCTTCCTATCGGGGGTGGGCTACACCTTC
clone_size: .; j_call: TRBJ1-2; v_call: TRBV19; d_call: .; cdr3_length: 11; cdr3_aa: CANRGVYGYTF; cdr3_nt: TGTGCCAACCGAGGCGTCTATGGCTACACCTTC
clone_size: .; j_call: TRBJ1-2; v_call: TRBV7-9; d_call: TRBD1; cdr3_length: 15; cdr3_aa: CASSLAQDRVYGYTF; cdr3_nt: TGTGCCAGCAGCTTAGCGCAGGACAGGGTCTATGGCTACACCTTC
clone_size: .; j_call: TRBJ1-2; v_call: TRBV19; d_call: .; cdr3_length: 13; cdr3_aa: CASSIVSGYGYTF; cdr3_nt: TGTGCCAGTAGTATAGTTTCAGGCTATGGCTACACCTTC
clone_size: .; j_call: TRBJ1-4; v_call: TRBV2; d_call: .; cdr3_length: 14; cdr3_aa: CASRLGSTNEKLFF; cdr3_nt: TGTGCCAGCAGGTTGGGTTCGACTAATGAAAAACTGTTTTTT
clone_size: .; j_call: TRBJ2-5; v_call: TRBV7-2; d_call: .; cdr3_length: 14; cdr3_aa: CASSRLAPPETQYF; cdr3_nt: TGTGCCAGCAGCCGTCTGGCGCCCCCAGAGACCCAGTACTTC
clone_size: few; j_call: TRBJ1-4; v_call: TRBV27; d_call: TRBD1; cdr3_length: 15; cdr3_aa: CASSSRTGGVEKLFF; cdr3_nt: TGTGCCAGCAGTTCCCGGACAGGGGGCGTCGAAAAACTGTTTTTT
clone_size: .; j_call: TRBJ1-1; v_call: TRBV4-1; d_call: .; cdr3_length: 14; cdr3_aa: CASQPASTGSEAFF; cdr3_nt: TGCGCCAGCCAGCCGGCCAGTACGGGCTCTGAAGCTTTCTTT
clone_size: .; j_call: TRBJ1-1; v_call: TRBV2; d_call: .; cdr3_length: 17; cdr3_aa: CASRESTLGPKNTEAFF; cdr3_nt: TGTGCCAGCAGAGAAAGTACTCTGGGACCGAAGAACACTGAAGCTTTCTTT
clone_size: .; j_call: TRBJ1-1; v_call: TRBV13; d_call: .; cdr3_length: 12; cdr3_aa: CASSLSGTEAFF; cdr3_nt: TGTGCCAGCAGCTTATCGGGCACTGAAGCTTTCTTT
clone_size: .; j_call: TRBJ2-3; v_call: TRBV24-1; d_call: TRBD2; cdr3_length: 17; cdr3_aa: CATSDGRTSGYTDTQYF; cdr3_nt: TGTGCCACCAGTGATGGTAGGACTAGCGGTTACACAGATACGCAGTATTTT
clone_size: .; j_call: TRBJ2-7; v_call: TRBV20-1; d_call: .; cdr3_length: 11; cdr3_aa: CRVSSGDEQYF; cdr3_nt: TGCAGGGTCTCTTCCGGGGATGAGCAGTACTTC
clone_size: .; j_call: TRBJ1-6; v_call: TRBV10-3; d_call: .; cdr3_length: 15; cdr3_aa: CAISVLLARGSPLHF; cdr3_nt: TGTGCCATCAGTGTTCTATTGGCCCGCGGGTCACCCCTCCACTTT
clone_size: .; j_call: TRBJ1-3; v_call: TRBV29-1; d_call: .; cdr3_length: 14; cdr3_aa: CSVEEAFSGNTIYF; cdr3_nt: TGCAGCGTTGAAGAGGCATTCTCTGGAAACACCATATATTTT
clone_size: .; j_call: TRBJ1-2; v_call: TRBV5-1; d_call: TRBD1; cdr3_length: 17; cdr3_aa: CASSLYVGQGVNYGYTF; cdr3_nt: TGCGCCAGCAGCTTGTATGTGGGACAGGGGGTGAACTATGGCTACACCTTC
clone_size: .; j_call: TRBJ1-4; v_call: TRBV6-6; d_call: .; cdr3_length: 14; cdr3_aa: CASIQGRTNEKLFF; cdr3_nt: TGTGCCAGCATACAAGGGAGGACTAATGAAAAACTGTTTTTT
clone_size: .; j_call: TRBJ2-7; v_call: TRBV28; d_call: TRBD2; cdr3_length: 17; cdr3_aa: CASSLRASGIKTYEQYF; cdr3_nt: TGTGCCAGCAGCCTCCGGGCTAGCGGGATTAAAACCTACGAGCAGTACTTC
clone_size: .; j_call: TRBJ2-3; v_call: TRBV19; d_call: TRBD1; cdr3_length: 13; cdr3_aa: CASSRGQADTQYF; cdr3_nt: TGTGCCAGTAGTCGGGGACAGGCAGATACGCAGTATTTT
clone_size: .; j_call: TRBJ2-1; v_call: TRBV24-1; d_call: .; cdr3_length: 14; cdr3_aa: CATSEGNSYNEQFF; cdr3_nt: TGTGCCACCAGTGAAGGGAACTCCTACAATGAGCAGTTCTTC
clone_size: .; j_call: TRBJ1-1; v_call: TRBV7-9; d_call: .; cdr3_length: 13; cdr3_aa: CASSLVLGTEAFF; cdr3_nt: TGTGCCAGCAGCTTAGTACTCGGCACTGAAGCTTTCTTT